The entry below gives a single T cell receptor (beta chain) sequence along with its context. No antigen is known for it. These data originate in a study of shared clonotypes between healthy human individuals. General study points: Roughly 4.6% of naive CD4 clonotypes were common to four donors.

Positively selected for CCR7, the CD45RO-negative cells used as naive CD8 cells excluded terminally differentiated effector memory CD45RA+ cells. The assay was immunoSEQ multiplex PCR, and TCRdb's table has in-frame clones only and misses some. The sample includes about 2.2 million clones, around 95% of them seen just once. The sequence was collected from a man aged 18 to 30 in good health. Some clones in this sample may be carry-over from other donors' samples. Sequenced sample: naive CD8+ T cells from PBMCs.

CDR3 region: CASSWSSGSSGELFF. The CDR3 DNA is TGTGCCAGCAGTTGGTCTAGCGGGAGTTCCGGGGAGCTGTTTTTT. V gene TRBV28 combines with J gene TRBJ2-2; 10 nucleotides line up with TRBD2. Germline V CDR1 and CDR2: MDHEN, SYDVKM. V shed 4 bases and J 6 bases; nucleotides not matched to a gene: 5. The CDR3 has 15 residues.